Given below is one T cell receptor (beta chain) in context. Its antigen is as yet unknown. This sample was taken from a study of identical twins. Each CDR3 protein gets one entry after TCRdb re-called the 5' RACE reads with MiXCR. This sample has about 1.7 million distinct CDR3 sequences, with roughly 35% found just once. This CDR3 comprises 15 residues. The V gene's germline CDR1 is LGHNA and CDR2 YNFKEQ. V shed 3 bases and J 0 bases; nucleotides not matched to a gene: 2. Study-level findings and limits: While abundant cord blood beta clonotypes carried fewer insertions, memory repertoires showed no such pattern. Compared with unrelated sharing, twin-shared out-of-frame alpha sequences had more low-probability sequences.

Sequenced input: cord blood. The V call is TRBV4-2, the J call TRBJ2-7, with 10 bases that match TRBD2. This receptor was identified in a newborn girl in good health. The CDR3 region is CASSQGLANSYEQYF. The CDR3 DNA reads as TGTGCCAGCAGCCAGGGACTAGCGAACTCCTACGAGCAGTACTTC.